This T cell receptor (beta chain) was sequenced in a study of blood T cell repertoires in COVID-19. Study background: T cells, B-cell-depleted T cells, or PBMCs supplied cDNA or gDNA.

Data came from immunoSEQ multiplex PCR; TCRdb stores just in-frame clones and leaves some out. This table holds 250,000 to 300,000 clones, 81% found once. V lost 0 bases to trimming and J lost 6 bases; unmatched junction nucleotides: 3. The CDR3 extends over 13 amino acids. Germline CDR1 and CDR2: SQVTM and ANQGSEA. Specimen: peripheral blood. The receptor's source is a woman aged 55-69 years with active or convalescent COVID-19. The chain has TRBV29-1 and TRBJ1-1; 8 positions agree with TRBD1. The CDR3 nucleotides read TGCAGCGTTGAAGAGTCAGGGGGCTCTGAAGCTTTCTTT. Protein sequence: CSVEESGGSEAFF.